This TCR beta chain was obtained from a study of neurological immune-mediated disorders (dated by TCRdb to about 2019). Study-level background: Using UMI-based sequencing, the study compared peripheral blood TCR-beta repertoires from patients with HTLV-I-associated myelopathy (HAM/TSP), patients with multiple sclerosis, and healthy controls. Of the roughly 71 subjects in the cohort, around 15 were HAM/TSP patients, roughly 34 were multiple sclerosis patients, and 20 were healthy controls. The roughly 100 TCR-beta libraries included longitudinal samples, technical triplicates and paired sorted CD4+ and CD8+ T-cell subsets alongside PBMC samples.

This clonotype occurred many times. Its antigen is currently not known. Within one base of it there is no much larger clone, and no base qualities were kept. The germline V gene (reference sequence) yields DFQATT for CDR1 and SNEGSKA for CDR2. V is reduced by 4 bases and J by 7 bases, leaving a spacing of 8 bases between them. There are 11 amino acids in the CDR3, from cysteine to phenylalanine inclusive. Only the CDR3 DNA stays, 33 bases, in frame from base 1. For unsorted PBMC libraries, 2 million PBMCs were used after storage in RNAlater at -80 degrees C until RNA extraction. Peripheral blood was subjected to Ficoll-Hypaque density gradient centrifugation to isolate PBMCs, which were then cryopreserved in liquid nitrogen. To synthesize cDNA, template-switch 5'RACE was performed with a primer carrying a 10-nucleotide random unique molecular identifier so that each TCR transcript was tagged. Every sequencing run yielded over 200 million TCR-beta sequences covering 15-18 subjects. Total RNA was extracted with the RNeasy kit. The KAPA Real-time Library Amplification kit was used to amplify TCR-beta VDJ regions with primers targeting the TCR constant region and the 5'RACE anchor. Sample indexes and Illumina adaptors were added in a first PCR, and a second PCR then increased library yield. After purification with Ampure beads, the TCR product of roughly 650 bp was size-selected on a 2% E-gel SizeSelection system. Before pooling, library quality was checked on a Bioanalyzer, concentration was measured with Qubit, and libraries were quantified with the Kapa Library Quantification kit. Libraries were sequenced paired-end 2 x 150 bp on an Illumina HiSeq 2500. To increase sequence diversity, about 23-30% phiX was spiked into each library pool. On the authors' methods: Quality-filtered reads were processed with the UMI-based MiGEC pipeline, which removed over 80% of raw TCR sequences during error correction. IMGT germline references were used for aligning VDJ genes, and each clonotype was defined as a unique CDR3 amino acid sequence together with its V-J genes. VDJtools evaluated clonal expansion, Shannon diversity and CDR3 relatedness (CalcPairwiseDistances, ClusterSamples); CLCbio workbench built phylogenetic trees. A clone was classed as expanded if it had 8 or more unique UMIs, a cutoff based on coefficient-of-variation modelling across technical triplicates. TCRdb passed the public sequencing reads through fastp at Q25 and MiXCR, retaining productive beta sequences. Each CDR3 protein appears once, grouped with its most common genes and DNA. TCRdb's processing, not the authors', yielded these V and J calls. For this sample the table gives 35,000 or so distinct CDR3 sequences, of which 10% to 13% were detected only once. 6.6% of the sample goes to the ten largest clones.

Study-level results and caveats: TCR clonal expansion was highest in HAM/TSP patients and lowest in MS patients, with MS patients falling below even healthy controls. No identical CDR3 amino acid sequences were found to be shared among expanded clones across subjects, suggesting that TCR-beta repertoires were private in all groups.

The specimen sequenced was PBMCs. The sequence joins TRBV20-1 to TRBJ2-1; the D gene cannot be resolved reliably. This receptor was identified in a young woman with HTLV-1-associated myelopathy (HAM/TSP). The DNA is TGCAGTGCTACGTCCGGGAATGAGCAGTTCTTC. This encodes CSATSGNEQFF.